These T cell receptor beta chains were read from a single sample in a study of CD8 T cells in ankylosing spondylitis. In TCRdb, the 5' RACE reads were re-called with MiXCR into one record per CDR3 protein. The data show about 220,000 distinct CDR3 sequences, around 25% seen once. Sequenced input: blood, either unsorted or a sorted T cell fraction (not recorded which). These receptors originate from a male donor with ankylosing spondylitis or in good health (not recorded which). Both conserved end residues are part of each CDR3. A D gene is named only where the DNA matches it firmly. Not all rows give a size; the values are once, few, many and, for expanded clones, a class.

j_call d_call clone_size v_call cdr3_nt cdr3_aa
TRBJ2-3 - - TRBV20-1 TGCAGTGCGGACCGGTCGGGTCCTTACACAGATACGCAGTATTTT CSADRSGPYTDTQYF
TRBJ2-1 TRBD2 few TRBV20-1 TGCAGTGCTAAGGGACTAGCGTACGGTGAGCAGTTCTTC CSAKGLAYGEQFF
TRBJ1-2 - few TRBV20-1 TGCAGTGCTAGAGATTACCCCTCCGGCTATGGCTACACCTTC CSARDYPSGYGYTF
TRBJ2-3 TRBD1 - TRBV5-1 TGCGCCAGCAGCAGGGCCGGGACAGGGCTGGGAGATACGCAGTATTTT CASSRAGTGLGDTQYF
TRBJ2-5 - - TRBV10-3 TGTGCCATCAGTCAGACAGTACAAGAGACCCAGTACTTC CAISQTVQETQYF
TRBJ2-3 - few TRBV12-3/TRBV12-4 TGTGCCAGCAACCCCCGCGGGAGCACAGATACGCAGTATTTT CASNPRGSTDTQYF
TRBJ1-6 TRBD1 - TRBV12-3/TRBV12-4 TGTGCCAGCAGCCAACAGGGGAATAATTCACCCCTCCACTTT CASSQQGNNSPLHF
TRBJ2-1 - many TRBV20-1 TGCAGTGCTCACAACCAGTTATACAATGAGCAGTTCTTC CSAHNQLYNEQFF
TRBJ2-4 TRBD1 many TRBV20-1 TGCAGTGCTAGAACAGGGGTGTCCAAAAACATTCAGTACTTC CSARTGVSKNIQYF
TRBJ2-2 TRBD2 many TRBV7-6 TGTGCCAGCAGCCCTAGCGGGACGGGCACCGGGGAGCTGTTTTTT CASSPSGTGTGELFF
TRBJ1-1 - few TRBV20-1 TGCAGTGCTGCGGTATACAAGAACACTGAAGCTTTCTTT CSAAVYKNTEAFF
TRBJ2-3 TRBD1 many TRBV6-2/TRBV6-3 TGTGCCAGCAGTCCCGGGACAGGGGCAGGAGATACGCAGTATTTT CASSPGTGAGDTQYF
TRBJ2-1 TRBD2 many TRBV29-1 TGCAGCGTCCGAGGACTAGCGGGAAGCCCCCGGGATGAGCAGTTCTTC CSVRGLAGSPRDEQFF
TRBJ2-3 - many TRBV18 TGTGCCAGCTCACCGCACGATACGCAGTATTTT CASSPHDTQYF
TRBJ2-1 - - TRBV20-1 TGCAGTGCTGGGGGGACAGTAGCAAAAGGCTTC CSAGGTVAKGF
TRBJ1-2 - - TRBV5-1 TGCGCCAGCAGCTTGGCAGGGGACCGCTATGGCTACACCTTC CASSLAGDRYGYTF
TRBJ2-7 TRBD2 many TRBV5-1 TGCGCCAGCAGCAAAACCGGGACTAGCGGATACGAGCAGTACTTC CASSKTGTSGYEQYF
TRBJ2-7 - - TRBV29-1 TGCAGCGTCCATACCGCAGGAAGATCCTCCTACGAGCAGTACTTC CSVHTAGRSSYEQYF
TRBJ2-7 TRBD2 many TRBV9 TGTGCCAGCAGCGTTGACGCCGGGACTAGTGCTCACGAGCAGTACTTC CASSVDAGTSAHEQYF
TRBJ2-7 - many TRBV12-3/TRBV12-4 TGTGCCAGCAGTTTGGGGGCGGACTCCTACGAGCAGTACTTC CASSLGADSYEQYF
TRBJ2-1 TRBD2 many TRBV4-1 TGCGCCAGCAGCCTTACACCTAGCGGGAGGGACAATGAGCAGTTCTTC CASSLTPSGRDNEQFF
TRBJ2-7 TRBD1 - TRBV20-1 TGCAGTGCGATGACAGGGACAGGCGAGCAGTACTTC CSAMTGTGEQYF
TRBJ1-1 - many TRBV5-6 TGTGCCAGCAGCGCCAGGGCTCGGAACACTGAAGCTTTCTTT CASSARARNTEAFF
TRBJ1-1 - - TRBV20-1 TGCAGTGCTCTTCCCGGGGGCACTGAAGCTTTCTTT CSALPGGTEAFF
TRBJ2-7 TRBD2 many TRBV27 TGTGCCAGCGGGGCTAGGGAGGGCCTCTACGAGCAGTACTTC CASGAREGLYEQYF
TRBJ1-2 - few TRBV29-1 TGCAGCGTTGGCCAGGTCGACTATGGCTACACCTTC CSVGQVDYGYTF
TRBJ2-3 TRBD2 many TRBV4-3 TGCGCCAGCAGCAAAGGGACTAGCGGGCCCCCCTCCACAGATACGCAGTATTTT CASSKGTSGPPSTDTQYF
TRBJ1-2 - many TRBV6-1 TGTGCCAGCTCGAGAGGGGGGTCTAACTATGGCTACACCTTC CASSRGGSNYGYTF
TRBJ2-2 - few TRBV29-1 TGCAGCGTGGACGGGGGCGTCGGCACCGGGGAGCTGTTTTTT CSVDGGVGTGELFF
TRBJ2-3 - many TRBV3-1 TGTGCCAGCAGCCTGGGGCGCCGGGGGGCTACGCAGTATTTT CASSLGRRGATQYF
TRBJ2-3 TRBD2 - TRBV11-3 TGTGCCAGCAGCTCTAGCGGGGACACAGATACGCAGTATTTT CASSSSGDTDTQYF
TRBJ2-5 - - TRBV5-5 TGTGCCAGCAGCGCCCCAGCCCAGACCCAGTACTTC CASSAPAQTQYF
TRBJ2-3 TRBD2 few TRBV29-1 TGCAGCGGGGGACAGTTGACTAGCGGGAGGTTGACCGGGAACACAGATACGCAGTATTTT CSGGQLTSGRLTGNTDTQYF
TRBJ1-1 - - TRBV6-5 TGTGCCAGCAGTTACTCACACAAGACTGAAGCTTTCTTT CASSYSHKTEAFF
TRBJ1-5 - many TRBV15 TGTGCCACCAGCAGTGTCAGGGGCCAGCCCCAGCATTTT CATSSVRGQPQHF
TRBJ2-2 TRBD2 few TRBV12-3/TRBV12-4 TGTGCCAGCAACAAGGGGACTAGCGGGAAGCTTCTCGGGGAGCTGTTTTTT CASNKGTSGKLLGELFF
TRBJ2-5 TRBD1 - TRBV6-1 TGTGCCAGCAGTCCCGGGGGACAGGCTATAACCCAGTACTTC CASSPGGQAITQYF
TRBJ2-7 - many TRBV5-1 TGCGCCAGCAGCTTGCAGCAGGGTGGGGCCTACGAGCAGTACTTC CASSLQQGGAYEQYF
TRBJ2-1 - many TRBV5-5 TGTGCCAGCAGCTTGGTGGGGGGTGGGATTTCCAATGAGCAGTTCTTC CASSLVGGGISNEQFF
TRBJ2-7 TRBD2 many TRBV20-1 TGCAGTGCTAGAGATCCCTCTTCACAGCGGGAAACGTACTTC CSARDPSSQRETYF
TRBJ2-5 TRBD2 - TRBV20-1 TGCAGGGCCCTGGGACTAGCGGGAGGAGGGGCCCAAGAGACCCAGTACTTC CRALGLAGGGAQETQYF